Ten or more counts support the clone carrying this T cell receptor beta chain. The antigen is not known. Unmatched junction bases numbered 15, after V lost 4 bases and J lost 9 bases. The CDR3 covers 17 residues. CDR1 is SEHNR and CDR2 is FQNEAQ in the germline V gene (reference sequence). Amplification of TCR beta CDR3 regions was performed using RNA transcripts as template. The HTBI primer set drove a first-round RT-PCR of the TCR CDR3. TCRdb reanalysed the multiplex PCR reads using MiXCR and keeps one entry per CDR3 protein. The table shows about 380,000 distinct CDR3 sequences, with approximately 12% occurring only once. The entry originates in a study of T cells in Graves' hyperthyroidism and ophthalmopathy. Study-level findings and limits: Ophthalmopathy was separated from stable hyperthyroidism by a 13 V-J model.

Patients aged 18 to 65 had newly diagnosed hyperthyroidism of under 2 months' duration. Patients were excluded for uncontrolled infection, other autoimmune disease, pregnancy or lactation. The rearrangement links TRBV7-9 to TRBJ2-1; TRBD2 matches at 10 bases. Sequenced sample: blood. The TCR sequence derives from a young man with Graves' hyperthyroidism that later progressed to Graves' ophthalmopathy. The CDR3 sequence is CASSSLVFERGGFEQFF. DNA for the CDR3: TGTGCCAGCAGCTCTTTGGTATTCGAGCGGGGGGGTTTTGAGCAGTTCTTC.